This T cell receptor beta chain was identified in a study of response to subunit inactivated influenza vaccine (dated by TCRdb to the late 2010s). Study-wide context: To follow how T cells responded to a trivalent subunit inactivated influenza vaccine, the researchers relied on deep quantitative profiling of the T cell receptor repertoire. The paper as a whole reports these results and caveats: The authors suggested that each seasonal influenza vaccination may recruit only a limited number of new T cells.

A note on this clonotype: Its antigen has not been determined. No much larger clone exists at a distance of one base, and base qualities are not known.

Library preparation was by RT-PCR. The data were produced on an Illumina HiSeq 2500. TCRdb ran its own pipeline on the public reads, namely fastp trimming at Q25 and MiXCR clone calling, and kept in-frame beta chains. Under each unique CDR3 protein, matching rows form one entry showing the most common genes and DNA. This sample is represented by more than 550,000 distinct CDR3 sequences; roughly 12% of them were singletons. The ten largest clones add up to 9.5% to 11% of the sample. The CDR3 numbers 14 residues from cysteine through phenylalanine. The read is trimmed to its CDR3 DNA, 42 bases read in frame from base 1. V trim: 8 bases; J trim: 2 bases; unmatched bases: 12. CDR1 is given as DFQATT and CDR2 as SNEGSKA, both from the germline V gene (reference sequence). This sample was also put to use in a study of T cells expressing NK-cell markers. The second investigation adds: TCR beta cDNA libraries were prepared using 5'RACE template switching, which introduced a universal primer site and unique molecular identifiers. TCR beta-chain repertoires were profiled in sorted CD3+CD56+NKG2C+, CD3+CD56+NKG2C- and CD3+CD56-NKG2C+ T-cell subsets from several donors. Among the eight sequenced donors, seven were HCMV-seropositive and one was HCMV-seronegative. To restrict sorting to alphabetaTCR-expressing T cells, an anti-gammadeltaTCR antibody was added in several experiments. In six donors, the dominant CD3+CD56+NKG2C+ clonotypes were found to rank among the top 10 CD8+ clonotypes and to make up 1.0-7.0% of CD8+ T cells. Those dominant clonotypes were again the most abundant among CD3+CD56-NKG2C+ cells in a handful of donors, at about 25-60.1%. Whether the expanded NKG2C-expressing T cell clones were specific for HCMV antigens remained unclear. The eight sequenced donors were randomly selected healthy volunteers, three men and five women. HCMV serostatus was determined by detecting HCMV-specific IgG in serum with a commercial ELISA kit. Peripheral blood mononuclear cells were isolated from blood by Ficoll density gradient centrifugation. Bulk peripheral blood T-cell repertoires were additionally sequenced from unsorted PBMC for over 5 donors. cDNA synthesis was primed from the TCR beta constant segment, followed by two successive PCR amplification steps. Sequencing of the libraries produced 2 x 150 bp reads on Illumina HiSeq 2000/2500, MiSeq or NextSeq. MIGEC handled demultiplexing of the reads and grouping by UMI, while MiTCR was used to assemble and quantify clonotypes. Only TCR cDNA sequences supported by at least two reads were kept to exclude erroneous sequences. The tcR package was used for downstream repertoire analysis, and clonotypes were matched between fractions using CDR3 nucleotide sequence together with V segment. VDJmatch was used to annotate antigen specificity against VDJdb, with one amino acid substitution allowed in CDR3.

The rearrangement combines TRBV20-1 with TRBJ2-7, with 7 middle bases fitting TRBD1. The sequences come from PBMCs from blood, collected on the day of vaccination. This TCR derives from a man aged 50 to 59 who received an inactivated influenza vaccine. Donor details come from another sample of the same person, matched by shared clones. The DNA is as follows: TGCAGTCTTAGAGAGGGGGCTGGACCCTACGAGCAGTACTTC. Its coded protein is CSLREGAGPYEQYF.